This TCR beta chain was recorded in a study of blood T cell repertoires in COVID-19. Study at large: Specimens from acute and convalescent COVID-19 originated in the United States, Italy and Spain. The cDNA or gDNA used as material had been derived from T cells, B-cell-depleted T cells, or PBMCs.

CDR3 length: 13 residues. V lost 0 bases to trimming and J lost 8 bases, with 7 bases between them. The germline gives CDR1 MNHEY, CDR2 SVGAGI. Original methodology: Nucleated cell counts were estimated from reference gene primer amplification. Using immunoSEQ multiplex PCR, the repertoire was profiled, and TCRdb retains in-frame clones only, with some absent. D and trimming were read from the DNA, whereas the V and J calls and clone size are those reported in that table. The data show about 110,000 clones, 70% to 90% seen once. This clone was observed a few times. The chain employs TRBV6-5 and TRBJ1-4, with a tentative D call TRBD1 (6 bases). The sequenced sample was peripheral blood. This TCR came from a human donor in a cohort sampled during active COVID-19. CDR3 nucleotide sequence: TGTGCCAGCAGTTACTCCGGACAGGAAAAACTGTTTTTT. Its translation is CASSYSGQEKLFF.